The rows below give T cell receptor beta chains drawn from one sample of a study of TIL therapy for anti-PD-1-resistant metastatic lung cancer. Data came from immunoSEQ multiplex PCR; TCRdb stores just in-frame clones and leaves some out. The data contain about 59,000 clones, around 79% of them singletons. The input for sequencing was blood, taken at baseline. The origin of the receptors is a person aged 25-85 years with non-small cell lung cancer. Each CDR3 is given without its conserved first and last residue.

V gene	J gene	CDR3 protein
TRBV18	TRBJ1-2	ASSPDVGQGIYGYT
TRBV11-3	TRBJ2-3	ASSAWTSGEADTQY
TRBV18	TRBJ1-5	ASSPTGVNQPQH
TRBV14	TRBJ1-6	ASSLRDRDSPLH
TRBV7-6	TRBJ2-1	ASSLESVAGGAYNEQF
TRBV5-1	TRBJ1-1	ASTFSLANTEAF
TRBV2	TRBJ2-5	ASAKGLAGGETQY
TRBV27	TRBJ2-7	ASSLSPQGREQY
TRBV30	TRBJ2-3	AWSSRRPDTQY
TRBV15	TRBJ2-6	ATSRESPRSGANVLT
TRBV7-2	TRBJ1-5	ASSSTGVSQPQH
TRBV9	TRBJ2-5	ASSVEGWEETQY
TRBV28	TRBJ1-5	ASSPSGWGADSNQPQH
TRBV2	TRBJ1-1	ASSTQGTNEAF
TRBV29-1	TRBJ2-1	SVAGEPSYNEQF
TRBV28	TRBJ2-7	ASSFSSGGRLREQY
TRBV5-6	TRBJ2-5	ASSLGTGKWETQY
TRBV19	TRBJ2-7	ASSIRTGYEQY
TRBV21-1	TRBJ2-7	ASSKEGASHYEQY
TRBV4-2	TRBJ1-2	ASSQDQGGDYGYT